A selection of T cell receptor beta chains follows, all from one sample in a study of OX40 agonist ivuxolimab in advanced cancers. Some clones are missing from TCRdb's copy, which holds only in-frame ones; the method was immunoSEQ multiplex PCR. Of some 77,000 clones in the sample, around four fifths were seen once. Sequenced here: CD4+ or CD8+ T cells sorted from blood, sampled in a trial of the OX40 agonist ivuxolimab. These receptors came from an adult with an advanced solid tumor such as melanoma, head and neck, liver or kidney cancer. Each CDR3 is given with its conserved first and last residue. Fields, in order: J gene, D gene, clone size, V gene, CDR3 DNA, CDR3 protein. D genes are given only for firm matches. Clone size is shown for a subset of rows, as once, few, many or a class of expanded clone.

J: TRBJ2-7
D: -
size: few
V: TRBV10-1
DNA: TGCGCCAGCACGGGCAGCTCCTACGAGCAGTACTTC
CDR3: CASTGSSYEQYF

J: TRBJ2-1
D: TRBD2
size: once
V: TRBV5-1
DNA: TGCGCCAGCAGCGTTCTAGCGGGAGTGTCTGCGAATGAGCAGTTCTTC
CDR3: CASSVLAGVSANEQFF

J: TRBJ1-4
D: -
size: -
V: TRBV10-2
DNA: TGCGCCAGCAAAGTTCGGGGTGGTCCTAATGAAAAACTGTTTTTT
CDR3: CASKVRGGPNEKLFF

J: TRBJ2-1
D: TRBD1
size: -
V: TRBV5-1
DNA: TGCGCCAGCAGCTTGGAAGGGGGCGGGTACAATGAGCAGTTCTTC
CDR3: CASSLEGGGYNEQFF

J: TRBJ2-7
D: -
size: -
V: TRBV6-5
DNA: TGTGCCAGCAGTTACGGGAAGGAGCAGTACTTC
CDR3: CASSYGKEQYF

J: TRBJ2-7
D: -
size: few
V: TRBV10-3
DNA: TGTGCCATCAGGCAACCTGAACAGGGCGACGAGCAGTACTTC
CDR3: CAIRQPEQGDEQYF

J: TRBJ1-3
D: -
size: -
V: TRBV10-2
DNA: TGCGCCAGCAGTGAGCCCGGGAACTCTGGAAACACCATATATTTT
CDR3: CASSEPGNSGNTIYF

J: TRBJ2-1
D: -
size: -
V: TRBV9
DNA: TGTGCCAGCAGCCCTCAGACTAGAAATGAGCAGTTCTTC
CDR3: CASSPQTRNEQFF

J: TRBJ2-1
D: -
size: -
V: TRBV21-1
DNA: TGTGCCAGCAGCAAAGGAGGGACAGGGGTCTCCTACAATGAGCAGTTCTTC
CDR3: CASSKGGTGVSYNEQFF

J: TRBJ2-7
D: -
size: few
V: TRBV29-1
DNA: TGCAGCGTTGGTAAGAGTAGCCGGGCCTACGAGCAGTACTTC
CDR3: CSVGKSSRAYEQYF

J: TRBJ1-1
D: -
size: -
V: TRBV29-1
DNA: TGCAGCGTCCCGGGATGTGCCTCGAACACTGAAGCTTTCTTT
CDR3: CSVPGCASNTEAFF

J: TRBJ1-2
D: TRBD1
size: few
V: TRBV7-9
DNA: TGTGCCAGCAGCCACCGGGACAGTCCTAACTATGGCTACACCTTC
CDR3: CASSHRDSPNYGYTF

J: TRBJ2-7
D: -
size: -
V: TRBV21-1
DNA: TGTGCCAGCAGCAAGACTAGCCATCCCACCTACGAGCAGTACTTC
CDR3: CASSKTSHPTYEQYF

J: TRBJ1-2
D: TRBD1
size: -
V: TRBV7-2
DNA: TGTGCCAGCAGCTTAGGAATAACAGGGGGTGGCTACACCTTC
CDR3: CASSLGITGGGYTF

J: TRBJ1-4
D: -
size: -
V: TRBV30
DNA: TGTGCCTGGATGGGGGGGGCAGGAGAAAAACTGTTTTTT
CDR3: CAWMGGAGEKLFF

J: TRBJ2-2
D: TRBD1
size: -
V: TRBV6-5
DNA: TGTGCCAGCACCGGACAGGGCGGCAAGGGCGGGGAGCTGTTTTTT
CDR3: CASTGQGGKGGELFF

J: TRBJ1-4
D: -
size: -
V: TRBV25-1
DNA: TGTGCCAGCAGTGGTCACCAGATGGAAAAACTGTTTTTT
CDR3: CASSGHQMEKLFF

J: TRBJ2-7
D: TRBD1
size: -
V: TRBV5-1
DNA: TGCGCCAGCAGCGGCTCCGGGACAGGGACTTACGAGCAGTACTTC
CDR3: CASSGSGTGTYEQYF

J: TRBJ2-7
D: TRBD1
size: -
V: TRBV29-1
DNA: TGCAGCGTATTAGGACAGGACGGGGAGCAGTACTTC
CDR3: CSVLGQDGEQYF

J: TRBJ2-5
D: -
size: -
V: TRBV30
DNA: TGTGCCTGGAGTGTACTAGAGACCCAGTACTTC
CDR3: CAWSVLETQYF

J: TRBJ2-5
D: TRBD2
size: -
V: TRBV11-1
DNA: TGTGCCAGCAGCCCCACTAGCGGGGGGGCCGGAGAGACCCAGTACTTC
CDR3: CASSPTSGGAGETQYF

J: TRBJ2-5
D: -
size: -
V: TRBV7-2
DNA: TGTGCCAGCAGCTTTATCGGGGGGCGAGAGACCCAGTACTTC
CDR3: CASSFIGGRETQYF

J: TRBJ2-3
D: TRBD2
size: -
V: TRBV4-2
DNA: TGTGCCAGCAGCCAGGGACTAGCGGGGACAGATACGCAGTATTTT
CDR3: CASSQGLAGTDTQYF

J: TRBJ1-2
D: -
size: once
V: TRBV2
DNA: TGTGCCAGCAGTGAAATAGTTTGGGGGACCGATGGCTACACCTTC
CDR3: CASSEIVWGTDGYTF

J: TRBJ1-2
D: TRBD1
size: -
V: TRBV18
DNA: TGTGCCAGCTCACCCGGACAGGGGGTTTATGGCTACACCTTC
CDR3: CASSPGQGVYGYTF

J: TRBJ1-4
D: -
size: -
V: TRBV5-1
DNA: TGCGCCAGCAGCGTGGGCCGGGACAACGAAAAACTGTTTTTT
CDR3: CASSVGRDNEKLFF

J: TRBJ2-7
D: TRBD1
size: -
V: TRBV19
DNA: TGTGCCAGTAGTATAGCAGGACAGGGTGCCTACGAGCAGTACTTC
CDR3: CASSIAGQGAYEQYF

J: TRBJ1-2
D: TRBD1
size: once
V: TRBV11-2
DNA: TGTGCCAGCAGCTTAGGACAGGGGGCGGATGGCTACACCTTC
CDR3: CASSLGQGADGYTF

J: TRBJ1-1
D: -
size: -
V: TRBV7-2
DNA: TGTGCCAGCAGCTTAGGGGAAGGCACTGAAGCTTTCTTT
CDR3: CASSLGEGTEAFF

J: TRBJ1-2
D: -
size: few
V: TRBV7-3
DNA: TGTGCCAGCAGCTTAACCTTGACCCCAGAGGAAAACTATGGCTACACCTTC
CDR3: CASSLTLTPEENYGYTF

J: TRBJ2-5
D: -
size: -
V: TRBV6-5
DNA: TGTGCCAGCAGTTACTCGGTAGGGGAGACCCAGTACTTC
CDR3: CASSYSVGETQYF

J: TRBJ2-3
D: -
size: -
V: TRBV11-2
DNA: TGTGCCAGCAGCTTTGAGACAGATACGCAGTATTTT
CDR3: CASSFETDTQYF

J: TRBJ2-5
D: -
size: -
V: TRBV19
DNA: TGTGCCAGTAGTAATCGTGGGCAGGGCCCCCGCCAAGAGACCCAGTACTTC
CDR3: CASSNRGQGPRQETQYF

J: TRBJ2-7
D: -
size: -
V: TRBV6-6
DNA: TGTGCCAGCAGTTACCACAGGTCCTCCTACGAGCAGTACTTC
CDR3: CASSYHRSSYEQYF

J: TRBJ2-5
D: TRBD2
size: -
V: TRBV12-5
DNA: TGTGCTAGTGGTATCGGGACTAGCGGAAACCAAGAGACCCAGTACTTC
CDR3: CASGIGTSGNQETQYF

J: TRBJ2-7
D: -
size: -
V: TRBV14
DNA: TGTGCCAGCAGCCAAGCCTACGAGCAGTACTTC
CDR3: CASSQAYEQYF

J: TRBJ1-3
D: -
size: -
V: TRBV6-6
DNA: TGTGCCAGCAGTTACGGCTCATCTGGAAACACCATATATTTT
CDR3: CASSYGSSGNTIYF

J: TRBJ1-2
D: TRBD1
size: -
V: TRBV7-2
DNA: TGTGCCAGCAGGCCGGGACAGGGTCCTAACTATGGCTACACCTTC
CDR3: CASRPGQGPNYGYTF

J: TRBJ1-3
D: TRBD1
size: few
V: TRBV30
DNA: TGTGCCTGGAGTGAAGAGTTTCAGGGGGCTACTGGAAACACCATATATTTT
CDR3: CAWSEEFQGATGNTIYF

J: TRBJ1-1
D: -
size: -
V: TRBV7-2
DNA: TGTGCCAGCAGCTTAGATAGGGGAAGAGGGACTGAAGCTTTCTTT
CDR3: CASSLDRGRGTEAFF

J: TRBJ1-5
D: TRBD1
size: -
V: TRBV28
DNA: TGTGCCAGCAGTCCTGGGACAGGGGTCGACAATCAGCCCCAGCATTTT
CDR3: CASSPGTGVDNQPQHF

J: TRBJ1-2
D: -
size: -
V: TRBV30
DNA: TGTGCCTGGAGTCGGAGCACAGGGATGGACACCTTC
CDR3: CAWSRSTGMDTF

J: TRBJ2-3
D: TRBD2
size: -
V: TRBV28
DNA: TGTGCCAGCAGTCTTGCGGGGGTCACAGATACGCAGTATTTT
CDR3: CASSLAGVTDTQYF

J: TRBJ2-3
D: TRBD1
size: -
V: TRBV5-4
DNA: TGTGCCAGCAGCCTTCGACAGGGGACCACAGATACGCAGTATTTT
CDR3: CASSLRQGTTDTQYF

J: TRBJ1-1
D: -
size: -
V: TRBV13
DNA: TGTGCCAGCAGCTTAGGCCATAGGAACATGAACACTGAAGCTTTCTTT
CDR3: CASSLGHRNMNTEAFF

J: TRBJ1-4
D: TRBD1
size: -
V: TRBV30
DNA: TGTGCCTTACAGGGGCTGGGAAAACTGTTTTTT
CDR3: CALQGLGKLFF

J: TRBJ2-1
D: -
size: -
V: TRBV7-2
DNA: TGTGCCAGCAGCCGGGGGGCGAGGGATGAGCAGTTCTTC
CDR3: CASSRGARDEQFF

J: TRBJ1-2
D: -
size: -
V: TRBV21-1
DNA: TGTGCCGCTTCCCCCCGGGAGGAGGACTATGGCTACACCTTC
CDR3: CAASPREEDYGYTF

J: TRBJ1-2
D: -
size: -
V: TRBV18
DNA: TGTGCCAGCTCACCGGACACTCCCTATGGCTACACCTTC
CDR3: CASSPDTPYGYTF

J: TRBJ2-5
D: TRBD2
size: -
V: TRBV25-1
DNA: TGTGCCAGCAGTGGCCTCGGGACTAGCGGGGGCGAGACCCAGTACTTC
CDR3: CASSGLGTSGGETQYF

J: TRBJ2-3
D: TRBD1
size: -
V: TRBV5-4
DNA: TGTGCCAGCAGCCGGGACAGGATGCCGGCTATCACAGATACGCAGTATTTT
CDR3: CASSRDRMPAITDTQYF

J: TRBJ1-2
D: TRBD1
size: -
V: TRBV27
DNA: TGTGCCAGCAGCGGGACAGGGCTCCGGGGTGGCTACACCTTC
CDR3: CASSGTGLRGGYTF

J: TRBJ2-3
D: TRBD2
size: -
V: TRBV10-1
DNA: TGCGCCAGCAGCCAAGGGACTAGCGGTTATACAGATACGCAGTATTTT
CDR3: CASSQGTSGYTDTQYF

J: TRBJ2-5
D: -
size: -
V: TRBV5-1
DNA: TGCGCCAGCAGCTTGCGGATAGAAGAGACCCAGTACTTC
CDR3: CASSLRIEETQYF

J: TRBJ2-7
D: -
size: -
V: TRBV30
DNA: TGTGCCTGGAGTTGGGGGGGCCACGAGCAGTACTTC
CDR3: CAWSWGGHEQYF

J: TRBJ1-1
D: -
size: few
V: TRBV6-5
DNA: -
CDR3: CGSSGPEAFF

J: TRBJ2-5
D: TRBD1
size: -
V: TRBV7-2
DNA: TGTGCCAGCAGCTTCGGACAGGGGCAGGAGACCCAGTACTTC
CDR3: CASSFGQGQETQYF

J: TRBJ2-3
D: TRBD1
size: -
V: TRBV7-9
DNA: TGTGCCAGCAGCTTAGTCGACAGGGGCGCAGATACGCAGTATTTT
CDR3: CASSLVDRGADTQYF

J: TRBJ1-2
D: -
size: -
V: TRBV5-8
DNA: TGTGCCAGCAGCTTGCTTGTGACAGTAGATGGCTACACCTTC
CDR3: CASSLLVTVDGYTF

J: TRBJ2-3
D: -
size: -
V: TRBV7-9
DNA: TGTGCCAGCTGCTTAGGATCGACAGATACGCAGTATTTT
CDR3: CASCLGSTDTQYF